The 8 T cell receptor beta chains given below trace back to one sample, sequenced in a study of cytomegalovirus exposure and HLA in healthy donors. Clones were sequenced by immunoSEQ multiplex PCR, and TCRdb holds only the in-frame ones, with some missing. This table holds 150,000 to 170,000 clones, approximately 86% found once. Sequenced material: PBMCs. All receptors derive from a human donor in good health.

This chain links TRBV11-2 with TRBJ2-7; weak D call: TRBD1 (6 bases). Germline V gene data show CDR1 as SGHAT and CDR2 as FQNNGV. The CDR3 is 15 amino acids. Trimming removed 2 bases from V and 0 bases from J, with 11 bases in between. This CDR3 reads CASSLYRGISYEQYF. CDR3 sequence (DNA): TGTGCCAGCAGCTTATATAGGGGGATCTCCTACGAGCAGTACTTC. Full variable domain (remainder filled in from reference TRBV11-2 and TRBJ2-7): EAGVAQSPRYKIIEKRQSVAFWCNPISGHATLYWYQQILGQGPKLLIQFQNNGVVDDSQLPKDRFSAERLKGVDSTLKIQPAKLEDSAVYLCASSLYRGISYEQYFGPGTRLTVT.

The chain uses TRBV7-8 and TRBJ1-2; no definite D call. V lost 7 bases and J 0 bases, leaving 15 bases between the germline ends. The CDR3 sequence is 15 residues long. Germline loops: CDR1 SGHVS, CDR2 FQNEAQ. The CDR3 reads CASIPGRETNYGYTF. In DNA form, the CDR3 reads TGTGCCAGCATCCCGGGCCGGGAAACTAACTATGGCTACACCTTC.

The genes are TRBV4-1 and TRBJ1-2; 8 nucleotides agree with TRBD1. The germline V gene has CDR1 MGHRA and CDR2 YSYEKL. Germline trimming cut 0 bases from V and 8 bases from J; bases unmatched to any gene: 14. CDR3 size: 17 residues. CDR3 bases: TGCGCCAGCAGCCAAGAAACCACCGGGACAGGAGAGGAAGGCTACACCTTC. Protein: CASSQETTGTGEEGYTF.

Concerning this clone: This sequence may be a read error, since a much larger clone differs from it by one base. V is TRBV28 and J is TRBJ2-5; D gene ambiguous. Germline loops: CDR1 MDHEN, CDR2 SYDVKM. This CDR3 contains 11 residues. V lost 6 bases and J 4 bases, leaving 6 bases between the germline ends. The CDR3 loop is CASSLLETQYF. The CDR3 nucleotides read TGTGCCAGCAGCCTACTAGAGACCCAGTACTTC.

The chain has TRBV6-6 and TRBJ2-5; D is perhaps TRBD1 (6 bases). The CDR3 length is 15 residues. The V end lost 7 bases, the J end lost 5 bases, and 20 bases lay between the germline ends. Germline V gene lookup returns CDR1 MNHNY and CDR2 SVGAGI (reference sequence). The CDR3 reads CASTFSRPGDETQYF. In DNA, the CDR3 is TGTGCCAGCACCTTTTCCCGACCAGGGGACGAGACCCAGTACTTC.

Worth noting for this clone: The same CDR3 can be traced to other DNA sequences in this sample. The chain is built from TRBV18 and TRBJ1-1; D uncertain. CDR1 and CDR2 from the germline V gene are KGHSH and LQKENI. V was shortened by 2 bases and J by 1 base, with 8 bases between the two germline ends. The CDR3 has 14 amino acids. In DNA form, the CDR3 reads TGTGCCAGCTCACCATTAGAGGGGAACACTGAAGCTTTCTTT. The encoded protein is CASSPLEGNTEAFF.

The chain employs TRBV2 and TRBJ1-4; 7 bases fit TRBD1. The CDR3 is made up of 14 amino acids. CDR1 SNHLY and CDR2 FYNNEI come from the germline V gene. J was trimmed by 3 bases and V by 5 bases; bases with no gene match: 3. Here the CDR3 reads CASSRTGSNEKLFF. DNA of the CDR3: TGTGCCAGCAGTCGGACAGGTTCTAATGAAAAACTGTTTTTT.

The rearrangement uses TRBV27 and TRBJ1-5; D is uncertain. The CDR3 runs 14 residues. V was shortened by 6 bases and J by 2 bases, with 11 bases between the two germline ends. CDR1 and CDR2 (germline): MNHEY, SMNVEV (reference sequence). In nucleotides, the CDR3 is TGTGCCAGCAGCGCATTTCAGGGCAATCAGCCCCAGCATTTT. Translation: CASSAFQGNQPQHF.